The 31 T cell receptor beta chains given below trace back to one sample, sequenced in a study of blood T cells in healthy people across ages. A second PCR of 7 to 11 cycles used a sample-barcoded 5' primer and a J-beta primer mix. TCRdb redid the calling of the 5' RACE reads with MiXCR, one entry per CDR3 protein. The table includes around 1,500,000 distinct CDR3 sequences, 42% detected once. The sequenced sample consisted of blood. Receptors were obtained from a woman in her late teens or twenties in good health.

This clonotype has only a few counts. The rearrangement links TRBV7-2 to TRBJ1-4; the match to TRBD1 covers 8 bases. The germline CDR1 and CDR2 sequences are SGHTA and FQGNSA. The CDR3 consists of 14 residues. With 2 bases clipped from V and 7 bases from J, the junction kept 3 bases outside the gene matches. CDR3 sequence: CASSLQGAREKLFF. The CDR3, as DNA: TGTGCCAGCAGCTTACAGGGGGCCCGTGAAAAACTGTTTTTT.

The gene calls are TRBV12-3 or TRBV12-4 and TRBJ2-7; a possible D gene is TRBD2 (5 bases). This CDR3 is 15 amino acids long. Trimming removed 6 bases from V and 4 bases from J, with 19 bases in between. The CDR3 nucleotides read TGTGCCAGCAGCCCTACGACTACCCTCGAGTACGAGCAGTACTTC. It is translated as CASSPTTTLEYEQYF.

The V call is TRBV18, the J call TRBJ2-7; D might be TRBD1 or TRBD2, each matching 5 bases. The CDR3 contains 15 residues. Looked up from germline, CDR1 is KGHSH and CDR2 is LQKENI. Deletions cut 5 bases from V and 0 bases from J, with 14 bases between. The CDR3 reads CASSSIAGASYEQYF. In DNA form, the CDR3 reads TGTGCCAGCTCATCTATCGCCGGGGCCTCCTACGAGCAGTACTTC. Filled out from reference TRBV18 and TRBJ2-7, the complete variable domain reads NAGVMQNPRHLVRRRGQEARLRCSPMKGHSHVYWYRQLPEEGLKFMVYLQKENIIDESGMPKERFSAEFPKEGPSILRIQQVVRGDSAAYFCASSSIAGASYEQYFGPGTRLTVT.

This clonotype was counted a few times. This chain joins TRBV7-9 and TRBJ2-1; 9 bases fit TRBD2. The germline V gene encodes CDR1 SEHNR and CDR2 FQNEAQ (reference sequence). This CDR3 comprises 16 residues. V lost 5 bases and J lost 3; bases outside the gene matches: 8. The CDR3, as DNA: TGTGCCAGCAGCCCCGAGACTAGCGGCTACTACAATGAGCAGTTCTTC. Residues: CASSPETSGYYNEQFF.

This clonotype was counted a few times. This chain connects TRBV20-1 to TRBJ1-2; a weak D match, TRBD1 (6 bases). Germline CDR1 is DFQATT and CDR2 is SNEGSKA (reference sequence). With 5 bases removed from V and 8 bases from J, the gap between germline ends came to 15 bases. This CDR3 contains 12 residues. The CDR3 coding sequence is TGCAGTGCTTGGGACACCCCGGGCGGCTACACCTTC. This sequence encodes CSAWDTPGGYTF.

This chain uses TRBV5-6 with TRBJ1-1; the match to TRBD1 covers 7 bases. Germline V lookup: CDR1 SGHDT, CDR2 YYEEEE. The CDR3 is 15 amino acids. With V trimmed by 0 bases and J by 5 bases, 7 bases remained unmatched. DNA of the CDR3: TGTGCCAGCAGCTTGGACCCAGGGGGAAGGACTGAAGCTTTCTTT. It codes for CASSLDPGGRTEAFF.

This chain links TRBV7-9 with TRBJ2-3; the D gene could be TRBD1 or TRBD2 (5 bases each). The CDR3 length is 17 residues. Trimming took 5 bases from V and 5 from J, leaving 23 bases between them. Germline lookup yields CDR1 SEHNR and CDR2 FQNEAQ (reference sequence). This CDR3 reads CASSRRIRDLGEDTQYF. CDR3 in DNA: TGTGCCAGCAGCCGTCGAATCCGGGACCTCGGCGAAGATACGCAGTATTTT.

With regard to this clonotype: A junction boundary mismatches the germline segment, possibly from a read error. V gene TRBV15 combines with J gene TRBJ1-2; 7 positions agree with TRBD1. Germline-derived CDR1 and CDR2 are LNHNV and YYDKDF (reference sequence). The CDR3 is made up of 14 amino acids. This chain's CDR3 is CATSREQGNYGYTF. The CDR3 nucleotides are TGTGCCACCAGCAGAGAACAGGGGAACTACGGCTACACCTTC.

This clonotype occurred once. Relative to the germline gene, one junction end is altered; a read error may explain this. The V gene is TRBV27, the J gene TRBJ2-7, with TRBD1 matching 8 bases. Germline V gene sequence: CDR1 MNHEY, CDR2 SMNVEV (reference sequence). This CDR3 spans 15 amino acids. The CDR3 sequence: CASSTWTGLSYEQNF. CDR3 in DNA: TGTGCCAGCAGCACGTGGACAGGGCTCTCCTACGAGCAGAACTTC.

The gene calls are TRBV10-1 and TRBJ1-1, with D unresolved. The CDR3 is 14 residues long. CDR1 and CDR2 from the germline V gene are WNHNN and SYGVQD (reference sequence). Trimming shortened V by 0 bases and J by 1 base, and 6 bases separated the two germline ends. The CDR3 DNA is TGCGCCAGCAGTGAGTCCGGGGAGAACACTGAAGCTTTCTTT. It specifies CASSESGENTEAFF.

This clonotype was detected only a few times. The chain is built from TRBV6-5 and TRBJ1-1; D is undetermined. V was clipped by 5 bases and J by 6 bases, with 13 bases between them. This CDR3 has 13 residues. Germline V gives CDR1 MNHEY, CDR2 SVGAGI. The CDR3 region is CASSDNGRPEAFF. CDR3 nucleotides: TGTGCCAGCAGTGACAATGGACGGCCTGAAGCTTTCTTT.

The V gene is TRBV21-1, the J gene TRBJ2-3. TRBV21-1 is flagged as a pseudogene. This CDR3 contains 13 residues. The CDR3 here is CASIFWSTDTQYF. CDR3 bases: TGTGCCAGCATTTTCTGGTCAACAGATACGCAGTATTTT.

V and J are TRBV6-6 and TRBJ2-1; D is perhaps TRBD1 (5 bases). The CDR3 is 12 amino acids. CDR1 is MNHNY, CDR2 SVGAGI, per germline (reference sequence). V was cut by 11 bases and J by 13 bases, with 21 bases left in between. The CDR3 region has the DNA TGTGCCGCGACAGTCATTTCGGAGACCCAGTTCTTC. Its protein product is CAATVISETQFF.

CDR3 protein: CASSPALPTQYF. The DNA of the CDR3 is TGTGCCAGCAGTCCCGCCCTACCAACCCAGTACTTC. The chain is built from TRBV6-5 and TRBJ2-5, with unresolved D. The V end was cut by 5 bases, the J end by 8 bases, with 12 bases between. The CDR3 is 12 residues long. Germline V gene lookup returns CDR1 MNHEY and CDR2 SVGAGI.

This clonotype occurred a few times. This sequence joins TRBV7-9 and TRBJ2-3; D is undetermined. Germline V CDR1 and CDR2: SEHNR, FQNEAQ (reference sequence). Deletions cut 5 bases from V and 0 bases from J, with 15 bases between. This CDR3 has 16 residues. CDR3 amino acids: CASSPPEFSSTDTQYF. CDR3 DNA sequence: TGTGCCAGCAGCCCCCCTGAATTCTCTAGCACAGATACGCAGTATTTT.

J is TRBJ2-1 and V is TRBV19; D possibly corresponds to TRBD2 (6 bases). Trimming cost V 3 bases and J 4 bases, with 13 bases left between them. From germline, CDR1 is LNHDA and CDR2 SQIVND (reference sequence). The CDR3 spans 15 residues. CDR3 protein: CASSMGSGNYNEQFF. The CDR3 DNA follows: TGTGCCAGTAGTATGGGTAGCGGCAATTACAATGAGCAGTTCTTC.

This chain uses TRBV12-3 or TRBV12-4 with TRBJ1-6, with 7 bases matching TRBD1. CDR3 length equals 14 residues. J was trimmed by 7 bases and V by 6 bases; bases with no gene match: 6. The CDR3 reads CASRETGKNSPLHF. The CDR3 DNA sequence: TGTGCCAGCAGGGAGACAGGGAAGAATTCACCCCTCCACTTT.

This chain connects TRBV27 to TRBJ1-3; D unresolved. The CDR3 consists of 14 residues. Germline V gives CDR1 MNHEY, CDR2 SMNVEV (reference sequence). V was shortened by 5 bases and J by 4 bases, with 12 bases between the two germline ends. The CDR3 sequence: CASSPPSGGNTIYF. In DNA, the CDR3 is TGTGCCAGCAGTCCACCAAGCGGGGGAAACACCATATATTTT.

The CDR3, as DNA: TGCGCCAGCAGCGCAAGAGGGGGAGGGAACACCGGGGAGCTGTTTTTT. This sequence encodes CASSARGGGNTGELFF. V usage is TRBV5-1 and J usage is TRBJ2-2; tentatively, D is TRBD1 or TRBD2 (6 bases each). Trimming took off 4 bases at V and 1 base at J, with 14 bases between the two ends. The CDR3 covers 16 residues. Germline CDR1 reads SGHRS; CDR2 reads YFSETQ.

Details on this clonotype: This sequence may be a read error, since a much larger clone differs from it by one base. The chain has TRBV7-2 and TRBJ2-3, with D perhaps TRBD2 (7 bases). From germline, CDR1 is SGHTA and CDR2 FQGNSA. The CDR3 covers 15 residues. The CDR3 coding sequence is TGTGCCAACAGCTTAGGGCGGGGGCCCACAGATACGCAGTATTTT. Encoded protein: CANSLGRGPTDTQYF.

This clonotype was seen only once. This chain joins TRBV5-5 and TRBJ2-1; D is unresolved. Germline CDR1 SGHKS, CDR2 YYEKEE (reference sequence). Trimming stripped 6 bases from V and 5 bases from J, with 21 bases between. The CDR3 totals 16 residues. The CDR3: CASISTGSSYNNEQFF. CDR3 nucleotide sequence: TGTGCCAGCATCTCGACTGGTTCCTCTTATAACAATGAGCAGTTCTTC. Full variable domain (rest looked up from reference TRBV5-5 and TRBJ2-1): DAGVTQSPTHLIKTRGQQVTLRCSPISGHKSVSWYQQVLGQGPQFIFQYYEKEERGRGNFPDRFSARQFPNYSSELNVNALLLGDSALYLCASISTGSSYNNEQFFGPGTRLTVL.

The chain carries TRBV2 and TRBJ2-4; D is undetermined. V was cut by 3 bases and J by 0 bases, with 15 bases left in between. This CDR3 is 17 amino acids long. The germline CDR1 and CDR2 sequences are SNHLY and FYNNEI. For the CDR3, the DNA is TGTGCCAGCAGTGAGCTAGTGGAGACTTTAGCCAAAAACATTCAGTACTTC. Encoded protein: CASSELVETLAKNIQYF.

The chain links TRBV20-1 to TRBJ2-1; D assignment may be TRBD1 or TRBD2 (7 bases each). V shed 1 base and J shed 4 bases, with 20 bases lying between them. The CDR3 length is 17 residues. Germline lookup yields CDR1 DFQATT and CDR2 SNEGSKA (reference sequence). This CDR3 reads CSARGGGQGEGYNEQFF. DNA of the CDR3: TGCAGTGCTAGAGGGGGGGGGCAGGGGGAAGGGTACAATGAGCAGTTCTTC.

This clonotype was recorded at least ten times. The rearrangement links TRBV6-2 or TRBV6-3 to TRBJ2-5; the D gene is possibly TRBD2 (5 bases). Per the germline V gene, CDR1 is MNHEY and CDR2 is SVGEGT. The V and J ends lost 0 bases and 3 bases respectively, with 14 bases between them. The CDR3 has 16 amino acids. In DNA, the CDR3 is TGTGCCAGCAGTTACTCGGAGGAAGCGTACAAAGAGACCCAGTACTTC. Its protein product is CASSYSEEAYKETQYF.

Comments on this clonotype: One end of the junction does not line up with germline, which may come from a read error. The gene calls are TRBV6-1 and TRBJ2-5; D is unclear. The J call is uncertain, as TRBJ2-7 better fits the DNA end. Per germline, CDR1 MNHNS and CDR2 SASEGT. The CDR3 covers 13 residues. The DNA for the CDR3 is TGTGTCAGCAGTCAGACTGGACCCTACGAGCAGTACTTC. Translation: CVSSQTGPYEQYF.

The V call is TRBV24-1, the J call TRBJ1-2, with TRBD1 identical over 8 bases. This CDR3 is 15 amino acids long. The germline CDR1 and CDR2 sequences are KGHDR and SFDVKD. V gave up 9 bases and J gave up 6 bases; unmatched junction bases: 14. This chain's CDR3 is CATRIGQGTGDGYTF. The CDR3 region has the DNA TGTGCCACCCGGATCGGACAGGGAACGGGGGATGGCTACACCTTC.

Here the CDR3 DNA reads TGTGCCAGCAGACTCGACGGGGGCGAGACCCAGTACTTC. Residues: CASRLDGGETQYF. The chain carries TRBV7-9 and TRBJ2-5; D might be TRBD1 or TRBD2, each matching 6 bases. Trimming removed 6 bases at V and 5 bases at J, with 13 bases between. Germline V gene sequence: CDR1 SEHNR, CDR2 FQNEAQ (reference sequence). This CDR3 is 13 amino acids long.

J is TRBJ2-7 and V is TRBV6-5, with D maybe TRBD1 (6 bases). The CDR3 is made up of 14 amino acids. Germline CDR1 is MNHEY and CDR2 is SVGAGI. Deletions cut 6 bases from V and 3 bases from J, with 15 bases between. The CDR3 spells CASSPGHGLYEQYF. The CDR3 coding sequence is TGTGCCAGCAGCCCGGGACACGGACTCTACGAGCAGTACTTC.

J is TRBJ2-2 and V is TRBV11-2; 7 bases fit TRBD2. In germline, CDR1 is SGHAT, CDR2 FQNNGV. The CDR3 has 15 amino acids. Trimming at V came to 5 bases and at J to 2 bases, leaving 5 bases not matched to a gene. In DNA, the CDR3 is TGTGCCAGCAGCCTTAGCGGGCTCAACACCGGGGAGCTGTTTTTT. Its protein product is CASSLSGLNTGELFF.

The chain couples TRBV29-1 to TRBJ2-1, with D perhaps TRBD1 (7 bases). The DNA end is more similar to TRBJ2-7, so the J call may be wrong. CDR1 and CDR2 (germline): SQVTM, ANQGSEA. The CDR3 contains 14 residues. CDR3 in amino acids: CSVEGPGGWNEQYF. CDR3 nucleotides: TGCAGCGTTGAGGGTCCAGGGGGGTGGAATGAGCAGTACTTC.

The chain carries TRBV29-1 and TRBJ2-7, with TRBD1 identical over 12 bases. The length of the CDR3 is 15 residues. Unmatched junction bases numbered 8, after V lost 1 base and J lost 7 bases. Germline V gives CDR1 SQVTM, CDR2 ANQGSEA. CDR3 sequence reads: CSVEGGTGGPNEQYF. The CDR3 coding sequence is TGCAGCGTTGAAGGTGGGACAGGGGGCCCAAATGAGCAGTACTTC.